This T cell receptor (beta chain) emerged from a study of cytomegalovirus exposure and HLA in healthy donors. Study-level background: Researchers found that under 90% of just under 400 genotyped donors fell within the Caucasian-associated ancestry cluster.

Study observations and caveats: Segments of the TCR beta V type were, in most cases, productive about 87% or about 30% of the time in an earlier analysis. In vitro assays verified that a few CMV-associated chains recognized CMV antigens specifically. The authors enumerated roughly 160 TCR beta chains as linked to cytomegalovirus.

PCR amplification relied on 60 Vbeta primers (plus 13 Jbeta primers). Data came from immunoSEQ multiplex PCR; TCRdb stores just in-frame clones and leaves some out. The table records about 140,000 clones, around 80% of them present only once. Regarding this clone: What it binds is unknown.

This CDR3 contains 15 residues. Germline V gives CDR1 SGHVS, CDR2 FQNEAQ. Trimming cost V 1 base and J 5 bases, with 15 bases left between them. The genes are TRBV7-8 and TRBJ2-7, with D tentatively TRBD2 (6 bases). Source material: PBMCs. This TCR came from a female donor in good health and CMV-seronegative. The CDR3 region is CASSLGSSPGDEQYF. CDR3 nucleotides: TGTGCCAGCAGCTTAGGATCTTCCCCGGGGGACGAGCAGTACTTC.